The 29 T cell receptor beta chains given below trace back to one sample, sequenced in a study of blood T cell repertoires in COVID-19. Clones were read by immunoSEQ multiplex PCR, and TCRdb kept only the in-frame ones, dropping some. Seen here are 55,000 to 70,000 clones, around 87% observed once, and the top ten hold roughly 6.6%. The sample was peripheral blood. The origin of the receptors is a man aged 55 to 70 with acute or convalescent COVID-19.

CDR3 sequence: CASSRPGGEQYF. The CDR3 nucleotides are TGTGCCAGCAGCCGCCCGGGTGGCGAGCAGTACTTC. V is TRBV5-4 and J is TRBJ2-7, with D uncertain. V shed 4 bases and J shed 6 bases, with 11 bases lying between them. This CDR3 is 12 amino acids long. From germline, CDR1 is SGHNT and CDR2 YYREEE (reference sequence).

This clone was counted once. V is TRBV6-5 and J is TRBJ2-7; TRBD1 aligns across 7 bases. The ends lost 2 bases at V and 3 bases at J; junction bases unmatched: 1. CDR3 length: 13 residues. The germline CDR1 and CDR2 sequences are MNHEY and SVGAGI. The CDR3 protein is CASSYGTVYEQYF. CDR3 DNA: TGTGCCAGCAGTTACGGGACAGTCTACGAGCAGTACTTC.

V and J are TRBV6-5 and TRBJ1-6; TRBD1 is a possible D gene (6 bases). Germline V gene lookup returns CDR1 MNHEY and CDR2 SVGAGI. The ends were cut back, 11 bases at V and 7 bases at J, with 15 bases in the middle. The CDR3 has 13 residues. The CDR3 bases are TGTGCCGACAGGCAGGGTCTAAATTCACCCCTCCACTTT. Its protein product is CADRQGLNSPLHF.

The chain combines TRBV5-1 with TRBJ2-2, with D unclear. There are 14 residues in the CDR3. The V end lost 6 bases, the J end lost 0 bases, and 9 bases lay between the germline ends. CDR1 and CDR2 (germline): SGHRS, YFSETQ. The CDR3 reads CASTGQANTGELFF. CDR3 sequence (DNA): TGCGCCAGCACTGGGCAAGCGAACACCGGGGAGCTGTTTTTT.

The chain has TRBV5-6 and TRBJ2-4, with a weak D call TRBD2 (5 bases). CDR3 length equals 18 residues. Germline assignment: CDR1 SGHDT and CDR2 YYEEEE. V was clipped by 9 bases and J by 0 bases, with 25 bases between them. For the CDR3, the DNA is TGTGCCAACTCAAACCGGGATGGGGAATCACTAGCCAAAAACATTCAGTACTTC. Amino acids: CANSNRDGESLAKNIQYF.

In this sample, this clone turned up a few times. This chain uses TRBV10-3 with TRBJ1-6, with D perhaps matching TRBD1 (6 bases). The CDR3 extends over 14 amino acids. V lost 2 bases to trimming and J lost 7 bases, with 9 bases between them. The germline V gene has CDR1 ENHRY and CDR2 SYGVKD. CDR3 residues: CAISETGTNSPLHF. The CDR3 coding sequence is TGTGCCATCAGTGAGACAGGGACGAATTCACCCCTCCACTTT.

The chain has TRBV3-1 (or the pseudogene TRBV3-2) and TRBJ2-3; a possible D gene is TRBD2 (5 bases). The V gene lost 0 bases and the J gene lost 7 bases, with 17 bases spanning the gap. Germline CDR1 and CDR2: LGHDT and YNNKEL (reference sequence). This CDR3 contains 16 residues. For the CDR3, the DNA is TGTGCCAGCAGCCAAGATGGGCAGAGAGGGTGGTATACGCAGTATTTT. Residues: CASSQDGQRGWYTQYF.

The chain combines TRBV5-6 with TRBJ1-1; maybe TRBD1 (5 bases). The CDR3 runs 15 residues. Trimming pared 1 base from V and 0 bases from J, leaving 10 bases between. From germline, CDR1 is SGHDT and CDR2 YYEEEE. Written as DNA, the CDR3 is TGTGCCAGCAGCTTGTTTGCAGGGTTGAACACTGAAGCTTTCTTT. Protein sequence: CASSLFAGLNTEAFF.

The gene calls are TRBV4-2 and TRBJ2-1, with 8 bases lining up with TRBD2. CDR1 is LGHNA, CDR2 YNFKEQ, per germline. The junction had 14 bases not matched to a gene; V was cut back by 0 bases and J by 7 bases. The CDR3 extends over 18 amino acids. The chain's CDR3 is CASSQESQGAGVGNEQFF. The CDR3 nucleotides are TGTGCCAGCAGCCAAGAAAGTCAGGGAGCGGGGGTTGGGAATGAGCAGTTCTTC.

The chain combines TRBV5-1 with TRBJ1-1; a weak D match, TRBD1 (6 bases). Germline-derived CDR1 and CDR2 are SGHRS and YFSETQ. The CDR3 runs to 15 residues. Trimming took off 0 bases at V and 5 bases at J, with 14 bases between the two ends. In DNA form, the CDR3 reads TGCGCCAGCAGCTTGGTCGGGGGGCGGGAGACTGAAGCTTTCTTT. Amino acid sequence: CASSLVGGRETEAFF.

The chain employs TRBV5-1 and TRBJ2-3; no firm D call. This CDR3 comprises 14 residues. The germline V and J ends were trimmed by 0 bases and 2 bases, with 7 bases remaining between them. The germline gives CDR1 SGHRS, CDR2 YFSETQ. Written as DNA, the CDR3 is TGCGCCAGCAGCTTGGACAGTCCCACAGATACGCAGTATTTT. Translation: CASSLDSPTDTQYF.

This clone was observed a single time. CDR3 DNA: TGTGCCAGCAGCTTGGACAGCGGGCAGCCCCAGCATTTT. This encodes CASSLDSGQPQHF. This chain joins TRBV5-4 and TRBJ1-5; D not certain. The V gene lost 0 bases and the J gene lost 7 bases, with 8 bases spanning the gap. The CDR3 has 13 amino acids. Germline assignment: CDR1 SGHNT and CDR2 YYREEE (reference sequence).

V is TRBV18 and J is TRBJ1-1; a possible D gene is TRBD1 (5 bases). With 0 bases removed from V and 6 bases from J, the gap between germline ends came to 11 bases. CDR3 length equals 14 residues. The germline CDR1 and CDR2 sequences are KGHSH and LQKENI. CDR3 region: CASSPPSAGSEAFF. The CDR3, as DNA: TGTGCCAGCTCACCACCTTCGGCAGGGTCTGAAGCTTTCTTT.

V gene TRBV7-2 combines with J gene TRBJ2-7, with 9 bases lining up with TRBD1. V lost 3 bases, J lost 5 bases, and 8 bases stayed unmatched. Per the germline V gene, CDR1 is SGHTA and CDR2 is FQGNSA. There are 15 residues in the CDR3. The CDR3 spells CASSLAGTGTDEQYF. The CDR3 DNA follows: TGTGCCAGCAGCTTGGCCGGGACAGGGACAGACGAGCAGTACTTC.

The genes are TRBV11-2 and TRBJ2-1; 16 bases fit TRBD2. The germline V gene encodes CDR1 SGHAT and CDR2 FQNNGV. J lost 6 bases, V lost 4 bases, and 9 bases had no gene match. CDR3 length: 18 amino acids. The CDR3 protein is CASSYGTSGGAGLNEQFF. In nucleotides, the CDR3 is TGTGCCAGCAGCTACGGGACTAGCGGGGGGGCCGGCCTCAATGAGCAGTTCTTC. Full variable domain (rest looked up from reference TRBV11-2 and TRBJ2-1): EAGVAQSPRYKIIEKRQSVAFWCNPISGHATLYWYQQILGQGPKLLIQFQNNGVVDDSQLPKDRFSAERLKGVDSTLKIQPAKLEDSAVYLCASSYGTSGGAGLNEQFFGPGTRLTVL.

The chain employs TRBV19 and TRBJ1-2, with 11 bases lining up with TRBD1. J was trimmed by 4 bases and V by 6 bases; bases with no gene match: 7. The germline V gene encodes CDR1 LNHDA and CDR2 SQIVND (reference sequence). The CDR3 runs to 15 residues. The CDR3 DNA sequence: TGTGCCAGTAGGAGAGGGACAGGGGGGAGCTATGGCTACACCTTC. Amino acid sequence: CASRRGTGGSYGYTF.

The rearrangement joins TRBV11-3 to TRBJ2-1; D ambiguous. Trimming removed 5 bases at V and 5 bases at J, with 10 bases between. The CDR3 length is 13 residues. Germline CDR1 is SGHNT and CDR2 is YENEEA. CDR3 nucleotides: TGTGCCAGCAGCATAAACGGAGACAATGAGCAGTTCTTC. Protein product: CASSINGDNEQFF.

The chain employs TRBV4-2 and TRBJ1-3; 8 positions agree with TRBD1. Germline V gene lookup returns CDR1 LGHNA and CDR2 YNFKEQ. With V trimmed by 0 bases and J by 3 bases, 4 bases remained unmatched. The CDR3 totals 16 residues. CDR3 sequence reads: CASSQDVGTGGNTIYF. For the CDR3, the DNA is TGTGCCAGCAGCCAAGATGTGGGGACAGGTGGAAACACCATATATTTT.

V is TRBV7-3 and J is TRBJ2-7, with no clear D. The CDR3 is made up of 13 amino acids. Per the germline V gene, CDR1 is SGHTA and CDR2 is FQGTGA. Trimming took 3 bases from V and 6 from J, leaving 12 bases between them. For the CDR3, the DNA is TGTGCCAGCAGCTTCGGTGATAGCTCCGAGCAGTACTTC. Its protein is CASSFGDSSEQYF.

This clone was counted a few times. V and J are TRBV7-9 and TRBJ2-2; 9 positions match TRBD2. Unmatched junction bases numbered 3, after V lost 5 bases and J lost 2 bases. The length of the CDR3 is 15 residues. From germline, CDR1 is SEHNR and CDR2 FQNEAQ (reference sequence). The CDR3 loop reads CASSPSGVNTGELFF. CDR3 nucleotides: TGTGCCAGCAGCCCTAGCGGGGTAAACACCGGGGAGCTGTTTTTT.

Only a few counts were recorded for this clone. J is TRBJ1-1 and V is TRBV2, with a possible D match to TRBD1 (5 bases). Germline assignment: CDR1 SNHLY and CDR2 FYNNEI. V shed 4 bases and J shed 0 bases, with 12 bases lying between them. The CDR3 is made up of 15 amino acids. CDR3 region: CASSGDGGVNTEAFF. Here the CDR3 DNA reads TGTGCCAGCAGTGGGGACGGGGGGGTGAACACTGAAGCTTTCTTT.

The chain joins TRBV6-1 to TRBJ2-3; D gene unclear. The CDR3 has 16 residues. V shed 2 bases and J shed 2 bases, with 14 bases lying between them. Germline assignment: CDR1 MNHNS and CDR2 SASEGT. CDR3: CASSESFAVPTDTQYF. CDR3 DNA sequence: TGTGCCAGCAGTGAATCTTTCGCAGTCCCCACAGATACGCAGTATTTT.

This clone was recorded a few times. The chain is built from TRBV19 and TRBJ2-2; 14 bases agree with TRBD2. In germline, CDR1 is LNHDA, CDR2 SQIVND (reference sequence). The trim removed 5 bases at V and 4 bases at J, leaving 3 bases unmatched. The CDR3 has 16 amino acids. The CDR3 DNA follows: TGTGCCAGTAGTGCCGGGACTAGCGGGGGCACCGGGGAGCTGTTTTTT. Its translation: CASSAGTSGGTGELFF.

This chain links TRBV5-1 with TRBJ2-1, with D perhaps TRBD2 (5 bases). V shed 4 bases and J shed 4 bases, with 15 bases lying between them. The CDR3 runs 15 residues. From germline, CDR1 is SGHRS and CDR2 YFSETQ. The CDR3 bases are TGCGCCAGCAGCCCCGACCCGGACTTTTACAATGAGCAGTTCTTC. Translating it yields CASSPDPDFYNEQFF.

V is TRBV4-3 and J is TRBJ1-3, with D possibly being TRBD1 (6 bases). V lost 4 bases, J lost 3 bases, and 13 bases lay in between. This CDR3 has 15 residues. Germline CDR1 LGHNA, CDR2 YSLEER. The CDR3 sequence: CASSPGGGYGNTIYF. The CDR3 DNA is TGCGCCAGCAGCCCGGGAGGGGGATATGGAAACACCATATATTTT.

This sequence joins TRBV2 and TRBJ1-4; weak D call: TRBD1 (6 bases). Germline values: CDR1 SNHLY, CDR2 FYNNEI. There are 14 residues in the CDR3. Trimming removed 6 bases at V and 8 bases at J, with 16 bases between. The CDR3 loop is CASREQGMGEKLFF. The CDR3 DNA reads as TGTGCCAGCAGGGAACAGGGTATGGGGGAAAAACTGTTTTTT.

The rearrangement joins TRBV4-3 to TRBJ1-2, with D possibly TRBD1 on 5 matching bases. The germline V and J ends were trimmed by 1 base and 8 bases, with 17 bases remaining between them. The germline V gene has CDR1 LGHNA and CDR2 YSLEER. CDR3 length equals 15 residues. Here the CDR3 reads CASSQGSPAGRGYTF. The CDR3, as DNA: TGCGCCAGCAGCCAAGGGTCGCCGGCAGGGAGGGGCTACACCTTC.

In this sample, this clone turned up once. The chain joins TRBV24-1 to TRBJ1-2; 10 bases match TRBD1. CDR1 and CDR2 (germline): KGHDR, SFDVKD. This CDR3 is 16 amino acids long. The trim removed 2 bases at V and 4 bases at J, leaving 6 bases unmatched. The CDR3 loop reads CATSDSPRTGGYGYTF. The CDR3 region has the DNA TGTGCCACCAGTGATTCCCCCCGGACAGGGGGCTATGGCTACACCTTC.

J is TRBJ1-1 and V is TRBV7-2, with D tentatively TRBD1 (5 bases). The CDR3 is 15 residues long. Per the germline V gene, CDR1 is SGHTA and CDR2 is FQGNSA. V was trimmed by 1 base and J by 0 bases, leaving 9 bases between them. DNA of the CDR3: TGTGCCAGCAGCTTAGTCGGGGGGATGAACACTGAAGCTTTCTTT. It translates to CASSLVGGMNTEAFF. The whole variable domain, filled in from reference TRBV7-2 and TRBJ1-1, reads GAGVSQSPSNKVTEKGKDVELRCDPISGHTALYWYRQSLGQGLEFLIYFQGNSAPDKSGLPSDRFSAERTGGSVSTLTIQRTQQEDSAVYLCASSLVGGMNTEAFFGQGTRLTVV.